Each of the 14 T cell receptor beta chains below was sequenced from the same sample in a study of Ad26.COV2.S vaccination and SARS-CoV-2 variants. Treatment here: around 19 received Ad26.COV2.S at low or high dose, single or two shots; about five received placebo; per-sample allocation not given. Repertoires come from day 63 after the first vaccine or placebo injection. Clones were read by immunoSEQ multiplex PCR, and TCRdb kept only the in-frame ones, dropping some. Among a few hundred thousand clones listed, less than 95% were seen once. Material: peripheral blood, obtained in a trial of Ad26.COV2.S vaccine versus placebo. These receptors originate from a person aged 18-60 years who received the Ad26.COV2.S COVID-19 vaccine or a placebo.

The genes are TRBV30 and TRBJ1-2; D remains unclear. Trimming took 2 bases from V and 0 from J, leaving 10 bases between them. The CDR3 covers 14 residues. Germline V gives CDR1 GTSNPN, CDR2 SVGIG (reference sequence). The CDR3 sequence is CAWSLALANYGYTF. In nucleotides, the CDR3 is TGTGCCTGGAGTTTAGCGTTAGCTAACTATGGCTACACCTTC.

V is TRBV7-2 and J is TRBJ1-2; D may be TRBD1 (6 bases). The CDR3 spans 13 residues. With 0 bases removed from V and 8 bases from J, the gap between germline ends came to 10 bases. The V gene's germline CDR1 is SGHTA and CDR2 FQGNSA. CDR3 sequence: CASSLAGGRGYTF. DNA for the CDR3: TGTGCCAGCAGCTTAGCGGGGGGGCGAGGCTACACCTTC.

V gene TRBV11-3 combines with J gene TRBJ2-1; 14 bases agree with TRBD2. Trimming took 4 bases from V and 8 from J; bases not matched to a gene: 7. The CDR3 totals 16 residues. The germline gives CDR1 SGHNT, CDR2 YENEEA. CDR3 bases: TGTGCCAGCAGCTCGGGACTAGCGGGAGAGTTCGATGAGCAGTTCTTC. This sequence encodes CASSSGLAGEFDEQFF.

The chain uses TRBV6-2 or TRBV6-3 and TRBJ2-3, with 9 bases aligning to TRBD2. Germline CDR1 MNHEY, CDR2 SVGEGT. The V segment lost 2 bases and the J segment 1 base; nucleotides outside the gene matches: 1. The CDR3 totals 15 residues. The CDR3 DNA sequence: TGTGCCAGCAGTTACGGACTAGCGCGCACAGATACGCAGTATTTT. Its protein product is CASSYGLARTDTQYF.

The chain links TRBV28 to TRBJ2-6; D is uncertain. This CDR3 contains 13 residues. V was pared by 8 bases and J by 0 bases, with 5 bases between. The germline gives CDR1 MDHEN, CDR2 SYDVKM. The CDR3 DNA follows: TGTGCCAGCTTAACCTCTGGGGCCAACGTCCTGACTTTC. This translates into CASLTSGANVLTF.

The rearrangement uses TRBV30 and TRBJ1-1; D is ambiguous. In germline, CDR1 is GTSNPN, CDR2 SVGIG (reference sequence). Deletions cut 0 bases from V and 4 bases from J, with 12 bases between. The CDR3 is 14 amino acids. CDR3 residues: CAWSVSRLGTEAFF. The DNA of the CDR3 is TGTGCCTGGAGTGTATCCAGACTTGGCACTGAAGCTTTCTTT.

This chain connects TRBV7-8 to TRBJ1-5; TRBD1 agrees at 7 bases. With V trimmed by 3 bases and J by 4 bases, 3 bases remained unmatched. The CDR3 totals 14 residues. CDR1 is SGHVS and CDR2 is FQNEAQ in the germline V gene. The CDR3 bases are TGTGCCAGCAGCTTCGGGACAGTTAATCAGCCCCAGCATTTT. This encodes CASSFGTVNQPQHF.

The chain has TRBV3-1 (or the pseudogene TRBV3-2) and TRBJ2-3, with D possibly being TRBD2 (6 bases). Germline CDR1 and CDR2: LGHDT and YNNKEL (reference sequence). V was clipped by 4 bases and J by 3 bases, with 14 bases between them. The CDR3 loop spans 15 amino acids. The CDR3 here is CASSRLAERTDTQYF. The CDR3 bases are TGTGCCAGCAGCCGTTTAGCGGAGCGTACAGATACGCAGTATTTT.

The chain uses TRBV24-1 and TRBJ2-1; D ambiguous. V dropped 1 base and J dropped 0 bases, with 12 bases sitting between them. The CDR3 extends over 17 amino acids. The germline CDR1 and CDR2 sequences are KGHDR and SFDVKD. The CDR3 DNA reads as TGTGCCACCAGTGATTTACCAGACCGCGGCTCCTACAATGAGCAGTTCTTC. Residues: CATSDLPDRGSYNEQFF.

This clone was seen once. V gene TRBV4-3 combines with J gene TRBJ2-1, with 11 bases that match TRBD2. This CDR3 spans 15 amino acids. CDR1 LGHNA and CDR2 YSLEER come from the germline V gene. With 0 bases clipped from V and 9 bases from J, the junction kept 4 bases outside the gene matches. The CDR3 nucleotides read TGCGCCAGCAGCCAAGATCGGCTAGCGGGAGGTGAGCAGTTCTTC. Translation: CASSQDRLAGGEQFF.

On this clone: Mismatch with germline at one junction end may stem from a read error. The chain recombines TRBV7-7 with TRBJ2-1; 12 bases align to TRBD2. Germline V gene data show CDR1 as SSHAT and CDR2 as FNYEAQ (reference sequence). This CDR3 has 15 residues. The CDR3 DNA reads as TGTGCTAGCAGCCCGACTAGCGGGAGATACAATGAGCAGTTCTTC. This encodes CASSPTSGRYNEQFF.

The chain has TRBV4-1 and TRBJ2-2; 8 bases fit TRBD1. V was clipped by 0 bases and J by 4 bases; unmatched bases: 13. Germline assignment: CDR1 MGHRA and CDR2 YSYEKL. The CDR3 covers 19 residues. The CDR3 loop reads CASSQDWSKNRGFTGELFF. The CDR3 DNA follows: TGCGCCAGCAGCCAAGATTGGTCTAAGAACAGGGGGTTCACCGGGGAGCTGTTTTTT.

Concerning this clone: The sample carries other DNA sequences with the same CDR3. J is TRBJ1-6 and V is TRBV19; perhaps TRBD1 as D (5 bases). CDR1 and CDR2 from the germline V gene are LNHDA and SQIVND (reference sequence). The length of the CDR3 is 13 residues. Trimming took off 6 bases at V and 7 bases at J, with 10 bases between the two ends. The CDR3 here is CASSTDRNSPLHF. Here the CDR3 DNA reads TGTGCCAGTAGCACAGACAGAAATTCACCCCTCCACTTT. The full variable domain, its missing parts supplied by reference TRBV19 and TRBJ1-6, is DGGITQSPKYLFRKEGQNVTLSCEQNLNHDAMYWYRQDPGQGLRLIYYSQIVNDFQKGDIAEGYSVSREKKESFPLTVTSAQKNPTAFYLCASSTDRNSPLHFGNGTRLTVT.

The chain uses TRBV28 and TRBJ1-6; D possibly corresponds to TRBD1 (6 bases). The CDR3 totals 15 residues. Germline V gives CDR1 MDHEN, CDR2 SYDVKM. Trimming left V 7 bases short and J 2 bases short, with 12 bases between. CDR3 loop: CASTATGAYNSPLHF. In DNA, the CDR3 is TGTGCCAGCACCGCGACAGGAGCCTATAATTCACCCCTCCACTTT.